The present entry profiles one T cell receptor (beta chain) with its context. What it binds is unknown. From germline, CDR1 is MGHRA and CDR2 YSYEKL. V shed 0 bases and J shed 5 bases, with 18 bases lying between them. The CDR3 sequence is 17 residues long. The data originate from a study of cytomegalovirus exposure and HLA in healthy donors. Study results and caveats: The authors later found HLA-associated TCR beta chains more clonally expanded than equally common others. Researchers reportedly found TCR beta sequences accurately predicted most subjects' HLA-A and HLA-B alleles.

Both 60 Vbeta primers and 13 Jbeta primers went into the PCR. Authors' analysis steps: Later reanalysis found 80 million or so unique TCR beta chains, roughly 9.9 million of them shared. The table came from immunoSEQ multiplex PCR; TCRdb's copy has only in-frame clones and leaves some out. V and J calls plus clone size are reproduced from that table; the DNA served to infer D and trimming. The sample carries about 97,000 clones, roughly 83% recorded once. The rearrangement uses TRBV4-1 and TRBJ2-3, with D uncertain. This TCR derives from a male donor in good health and CMV-seropositive. What was sequenced was PBMCs. The CDR3 sequence is CASSQDRLARSRDTQYF. For the CDR3, the DNA is TGCGCCAGCAGCCAAGATAGGCTGGCTAGATCCAGAGATACGCAGTATTTT.